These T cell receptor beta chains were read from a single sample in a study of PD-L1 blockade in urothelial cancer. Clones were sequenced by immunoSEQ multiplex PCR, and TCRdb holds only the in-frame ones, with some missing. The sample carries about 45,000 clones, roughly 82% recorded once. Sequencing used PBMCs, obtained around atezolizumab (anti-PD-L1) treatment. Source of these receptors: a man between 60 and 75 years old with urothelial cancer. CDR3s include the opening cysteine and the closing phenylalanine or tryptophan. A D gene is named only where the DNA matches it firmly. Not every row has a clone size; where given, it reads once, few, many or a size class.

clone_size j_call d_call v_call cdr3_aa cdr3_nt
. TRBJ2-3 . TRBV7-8 CASSSAGWSTDTQYF TGTGCCAGCAGTTCCGCAGGGTGGAGCACAGATACGCAGTATTTT
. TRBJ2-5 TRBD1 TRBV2 CASKPTGGETQYF TGTGCCAGCAAACCCACAGGGGGGGAGACCCAGTACTTC
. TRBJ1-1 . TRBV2 CASTRRGTEAFF TGTGCCAGCACTAGGAGAGGGACTGAAGCTTTCTTT
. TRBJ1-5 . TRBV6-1 CASSGGVGQPQHF TGTGCCAGCAGTGGGGGCGTTGGGCAGCCCCAGCATTTT
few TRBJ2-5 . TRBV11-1 CASSLDPLAGLPETQYF TGTGCCAGCAGCTTAGACCCACTGGCGGGCTTGCCTGAGACCCAGTACTTC
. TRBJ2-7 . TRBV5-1 CASSWDSLMEQYF TGCGCCAGCAGCTGGGACTCCTTAATGGAGCAGTACTTC
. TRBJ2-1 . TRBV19 CASTPGSGRANEQFF TGTGCCAGTACTCCTGGGTCGGGCAGGGCCAATGAGCAGTTCTTC
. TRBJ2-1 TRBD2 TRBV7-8 CASSYLAGGTYNEQFF TGTGCCAGCAGCTACCTAGCGGGAGGAACCTACAATGAGCAGTTCTTC
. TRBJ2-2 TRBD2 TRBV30 CAWRSGRAVVTGELFF TGTGCCTGGCGTAGCGGGAGGGCCGTCGTCACCGGGGAGCTGTTTTTT
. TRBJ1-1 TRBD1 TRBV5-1 CASSLSPTGGTEAFF TGCGCCAGCAGCTTGTCCCCGACAGGGGGAACTGAAGCTTTCTTT
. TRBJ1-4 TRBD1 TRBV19 CASSMRQGNEKLFF TGTGCCAGTAGTATGAGACAGGGTAATGAAAAACTGTTTTTT
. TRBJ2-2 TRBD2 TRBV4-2 CASSQDTRLAGETGELFF TGTGCCAGCAGCCAAGATACGCGGCTAGCGGGAGAAACCGGGGAGCTGTTTTTT
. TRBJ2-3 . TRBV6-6 CASSYDIPGTDTQYF TGTGCCAGCAGTTACGACATCCCAGGGACAGATACGCAGTATTTT
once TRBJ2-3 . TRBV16 CASSHQRAGTDTQYF TGTGCCAGCAGCCACCAAAGGGCGGGGACAGATACGCAGTATTTT
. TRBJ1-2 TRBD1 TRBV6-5 CASSYSTGVNYGYTF TGTGCCAGCAGTTACTCTACAGGGGTCAACTATGGCTACACCTTC
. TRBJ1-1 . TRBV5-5 CASSFTSNTEAFF TGTGCCAGCAGCTTCACATCGAACACTGAAGCTTTCTTT
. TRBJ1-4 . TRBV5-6 CASSLPTGEKLFF TGTGCCAGCAGCTTGCCAACAGGTGAAAAACTGTTTTTT
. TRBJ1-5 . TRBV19 CASCPQGGNNQPQHF TGTGCCAGTTGCCCTCAGGGAGGGAACAATCAGCCCCAGCATTTT
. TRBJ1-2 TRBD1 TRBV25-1 CASSGTGYYGYTF TGTGCCAGCAGTGGGACAGGGTACTATGGCTACACCTTC
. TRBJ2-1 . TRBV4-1 CASSQVGVSYNEQFF TGCGCCAGCAGCCAAGTGGGAGTCTCCTACAATGAGCAGTTCTTC
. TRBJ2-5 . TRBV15 CATSSETRGAGQETQYF TGTGCCACCAGCAGCGAAACCCGAGGTGCCGGCCAAGAGACCCAGTACTTC
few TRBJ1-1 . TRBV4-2 CASSQAGESPFF TGTGCCAGCAGCCAGGCGGGGGAAAGCCCTTTCTTT
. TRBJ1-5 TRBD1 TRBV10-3 CAIPGQGFRGNQPQHF TGTGCCATCCCGGGACAGGGATTTAGGGGCAATCAGCCCCAGCATTTT
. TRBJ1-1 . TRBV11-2 CASSWGLYNTEAFF TGTGCCAGCAGCTGGGGACTGTATAACACTGAAGCTTTCTTT
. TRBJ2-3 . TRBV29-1 CSVYSSQVVTDTQYF TGCAGCGTCTACTCTAGCCAGGTAGTGACAGATACGCAGTATTTT
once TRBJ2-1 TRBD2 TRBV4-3 CASSQGLADAYNEQFF TGCGCCAGCAGCCAGGGCCTAGCGGACGCCTACAATGAGCAGTTCTTC
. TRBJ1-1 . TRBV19 CASSPHQAVNTEAFF TGTGCCAGTAGTCCCCACCAGGCAGTGAACACTGAAGCTTTCTTT
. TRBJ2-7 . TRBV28 CASKDTNSYEQYF TGTGCCAGCAAGGACACAAACTCCTACGAGCAGTACTTC
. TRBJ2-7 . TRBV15 CATSSSGGRVEYF TGTGCCACCAGCTCTTCTGGGGGCCGTGTTGAGTACTTC
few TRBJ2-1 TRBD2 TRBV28 CASSLPFTSGSSYNEQFF TGTGCCAGCAGTTTACCCTTCACTAGCGGAAGCTCCTACAATGAGCAGTTCTTC
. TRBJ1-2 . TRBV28 CASSLTDYGYTF TGTGCCAGCAGTTTAACGGACTATGGCTACACCTTC
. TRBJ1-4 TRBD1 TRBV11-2 CASSHKTGDEKLFF TGTGCCAGCAGTCATAAGACAGGGGACGAAAAACTGTTTTTT
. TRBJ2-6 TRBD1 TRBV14 CASSLWTGSGSGANVLTF TGTGCCAGCAGCCTGTGGACAGGTTCAGGCTCTGGGGCCAACGTCCTGACTTTC
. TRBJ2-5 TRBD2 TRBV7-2 CASSSSGSELETQYF TGTGCCAGCAGCTCCAGCGGGAGTGAGTTAGAGACCCAGTACTTC
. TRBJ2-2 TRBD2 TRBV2 CASSGLRGLDTGELFF TGTGCCAGCAGTGGTCTCAGGGGACTAGACACCGGGGAGCTGTTTTTT
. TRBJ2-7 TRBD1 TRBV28 CASRTGNAEQYF TGTGCCAGCAGGACAGGGAACGCCGAGCAGTACTTC
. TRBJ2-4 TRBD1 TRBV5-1 CASSPTGTQGAGAKNIQYF TGCGCCAGCAGCCCGACGGGGACTCAGGGGGCGGGTGCCAAAAACATTCAGTACTTC
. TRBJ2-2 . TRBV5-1 CASSLVGLTGELFF TGCGCCAGCAGCTTGGTGGGGCTCACCGGGGAGCTGTTTTTT
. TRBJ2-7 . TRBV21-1 CASTTGLAGGFSYEQYF TGTGCCAGCACCACCGGACTAGCGGGAGGGTTTTCCTACGAGCAGTACTTC
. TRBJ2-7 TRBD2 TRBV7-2 CASSSGSGYEQYF TGTGCCAGCAGCAGCGGGAGCGGTTACGAGCAGTACTTC
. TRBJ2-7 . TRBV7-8 CASSSFSELSYEQYF TGTGCCAGCAGCTCCTTTAGCGAACTATCCTACGAGCAGTACTTC
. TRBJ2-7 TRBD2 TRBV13 CASSSELGGREQYF TGTGCCAGCAGCTCCGAATTGGGAGGGAGAGAGCAGTACTTC
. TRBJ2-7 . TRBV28 CASQNAQGFYYEQYF TGTGCCAGCCAAAACGCCCAGGGTTTCTACTACGAGCAGTACTTC
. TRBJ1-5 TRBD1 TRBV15 CATSQRPALGDREGQPQHF TGTGCCACCAGCCAAAGACCGGCCCTTGGGGACAGGGAGGGACAGCCCCAGCATTTT
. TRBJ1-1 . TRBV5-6 CASSLVGINTEAFF TGTGCCAGCAGCTTGGTGGGCATAAACACTGAAGCTTTCTTT
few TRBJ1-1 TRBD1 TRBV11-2 CASSFGTATEAFF TGTGCCAGCAGCTTTGGGACAGCCACTGAAGCTTTCTTT
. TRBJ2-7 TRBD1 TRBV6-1 CATRDRGLRQYF TGTGCCACCCGGGACAGGGGGCTTCGGCAGTACTTC
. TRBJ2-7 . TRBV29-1 CSVRPRNYEQYF TGCAGCGTCAGGCCAAGAAACTACGAGCAGTACTTC
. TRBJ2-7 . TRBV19 CASSTQGSYEQYF TGTGCCAGTAGTACGCAGGGGAGCTACGAGCAGTACTTC
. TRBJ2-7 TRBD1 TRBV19 CASSKGDRPYEQYF TGTGCCAGTTCAAAGGGGGACAGACCTTACGAGCAGTACTTC
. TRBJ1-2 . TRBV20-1 CSARDLGGYTF TGCAGTGCTAGAGATCTCGGTGGCTACACCTTC
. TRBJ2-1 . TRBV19 CASIGQGYSEQFF TGTGCCAGTATTGGCCAGGGGTATAGTGAGCAGTTCTTC
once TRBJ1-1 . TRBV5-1 CASRYRNTEAFF TGCGCCAGCCGCTACAGAAACACTGAAGCTTTCTTT
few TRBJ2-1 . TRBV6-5 CASSRRGTYNEQFF TGTGCCAGCAGTCGGCGGGGCACCTACAATGAGCAGTTCTTC
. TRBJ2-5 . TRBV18 CASSPRETQYF TGTGCCAGCTCACCGAGAGAGACCCAGTACTTC